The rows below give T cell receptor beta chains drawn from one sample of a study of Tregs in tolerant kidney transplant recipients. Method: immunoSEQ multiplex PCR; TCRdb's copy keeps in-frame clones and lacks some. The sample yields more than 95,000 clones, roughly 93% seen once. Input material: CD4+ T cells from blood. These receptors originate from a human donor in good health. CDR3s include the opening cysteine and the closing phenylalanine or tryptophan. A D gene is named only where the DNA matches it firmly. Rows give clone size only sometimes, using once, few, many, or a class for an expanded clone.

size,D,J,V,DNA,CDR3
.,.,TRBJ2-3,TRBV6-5,TGTGCCAGCAGCTCTCCGGGACATCAGAGCGATACGCAGTATTTT,CASSSPGHQSDTQYF
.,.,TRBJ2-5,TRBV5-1,TGCGCCAGCAGCCGGACGGGGGAAGAGACCCAGTACTTC,CASSRTGEETQYF
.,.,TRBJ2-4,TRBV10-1,TGCGCCAGCGGCGACGACGGGGCAAGGGGTCGAGACATTCAGTACTTC,CASGDDGARGRDIQYF
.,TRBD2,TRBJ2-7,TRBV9,TGTGCCAGCAGCCCAGGACTAGCGGAGTACGAGCAGTACTTC,CASSPGLAEYEQYF
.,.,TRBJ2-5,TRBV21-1,TGTGCCAGCAGCCTCAGGGGGCGGGAGACCCAGTACTTC,CASSLRGRETQYF
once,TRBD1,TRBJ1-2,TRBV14,TGTGCCAGCAGCCAAGCCCGACAGGGAATTTGGGGCTACACCTTC,CASSQARQGIWGYTF
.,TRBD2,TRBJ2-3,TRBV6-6,TGTGCCAGCAGTCCCCCGCGGGAGAGAACAGATACGCAGTATTTT,CASSPPRERTDTQYF
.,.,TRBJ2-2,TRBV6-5,TGTGCCAGCAAATCCACCGGGGAGCTGTTTTTT,CASKSTGELFF
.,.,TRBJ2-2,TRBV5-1,TGCGCCAGCAGCTTGGCCATGGGTAGCGGCTTAGGGACCGGGGAGCTGTTTTTT,CASSLAMGSGLGTGELFF
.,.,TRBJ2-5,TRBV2,TGTGCCAGCAACGGAGGAGAGACCCAGTACTTC,CASNGGETQYF
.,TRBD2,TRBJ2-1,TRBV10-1,TGCGCCAGCAGTGAGTCCCTAGCGGGGTACAATGAGCAGTTCTTC,CASSESLAGYNEQFF
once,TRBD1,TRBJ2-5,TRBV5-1,TGCGCCAGCAGCTTGGGAGGGGGCCCTGAGACCCAGTACTTC,CASSLGGGPETQYF
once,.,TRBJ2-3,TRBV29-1,TGCAGCGTTGTTCAGGGGGGCCTCACCCGCACAGATACGCAGTATTTT,CSVVQGGLTRTDTQYF
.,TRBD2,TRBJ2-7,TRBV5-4,TGTGCCAGCAGCTTTAGCGGGACCCTTCGCGAGCAGTACTTC,CASSFSGTLREQYF
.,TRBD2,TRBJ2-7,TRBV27,TGTGCCAGTTGTTTGGGACTAGCGGGAGAGTCGGAGCAGTACTTC,CASCLGLAGESEQYF
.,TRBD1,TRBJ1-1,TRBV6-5,TGTGCCAGCAGCCGTACAGGGGCCACTGAAGCTTTCTTT,CASSRTGATEAFF